The clone carrying this T cell receptor (beta chain) was seen more than once but under ten times. Before thyroid surgery, none of the patients had received any treatment. TCRdb re-processed the PCR reads through MiXCR. The sample shows some 19,000 clones, about 30% of them seen only once. The sample originates from a study of metastatic and nonmetastatic thyroid tumors. Germline CDR1 SGHAT, CDR2 FQNNGV. Losses at the gene ends were 4 bases for V and 0 bases for J; bases not matched to a gene: 5. The CDR3 extends over 16 amino acids. The sample taken for sequencing was tumor tissue. The sequence was obtained from a female donor with papillary thyroid cancer or a benign thyroid nodule (not recorded which). Some clones in this sample may be carry-over from other donors' samples. V is TRBV11-2 and J is TRBJ2-1, with 8 bases aligning to TRBD2. The CDR3 bases are TGTGCCAGCAGCTCGACTAGCGAAAGCTCCTACAATGAGCAGTTCTTC. It yields the protein CASSSTSESSYNEQFF.